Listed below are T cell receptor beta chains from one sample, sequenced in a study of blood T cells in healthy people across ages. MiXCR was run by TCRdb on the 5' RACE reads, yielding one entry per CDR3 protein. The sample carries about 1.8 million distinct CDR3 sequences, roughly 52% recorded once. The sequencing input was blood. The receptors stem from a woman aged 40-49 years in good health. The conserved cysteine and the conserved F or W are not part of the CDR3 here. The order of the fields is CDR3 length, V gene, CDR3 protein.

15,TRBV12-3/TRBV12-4,ASSPRLAGGRSYEQY
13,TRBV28,ASSPSQVGKNIQY
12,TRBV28,ASTQGFGSYEQY
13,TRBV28,ASSLEGPGNEKLF
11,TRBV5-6,ASSLGSVDEQF
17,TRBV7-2,ASSLKPLGSQIPNSPLH
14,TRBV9,ASSPGGVWGTDAQY
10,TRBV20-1,SARTVNYEQY
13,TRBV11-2,ASSHTHYSQETQY
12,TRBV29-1,SVGQGVQDYGYT
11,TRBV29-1,SVVDRGRTEAF
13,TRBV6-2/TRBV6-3,ASSYDWGRGYGYT
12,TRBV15,ATSRVGEMANQF
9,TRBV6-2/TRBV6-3,ASSTGLEAF
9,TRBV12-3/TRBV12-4,ASSARDTIY
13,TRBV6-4,ASSRSGASTDTQY
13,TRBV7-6,ATSRGDRAPDTQY
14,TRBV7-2,ASSLAQGWGQETQY
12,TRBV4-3,ASSHPGRGTEAF
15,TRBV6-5,ASSSHPGTGSYNEQF
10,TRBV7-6,ASSLSYDEQY
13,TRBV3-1,ASSPRMTGDNEQF
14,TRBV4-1,ASSQALGQGSYEQF
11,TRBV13,ASSLITELEAF
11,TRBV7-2,ATSGQLRGEQY
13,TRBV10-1,ASSEAIGGVETQY
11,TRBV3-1,ASLGWGSNEQY
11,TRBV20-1,SANPGHLYEQY
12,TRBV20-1,SARDRTAYNEQF
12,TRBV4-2,ASSQDRALWGYT
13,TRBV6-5,ASSYSRGGAHEQY
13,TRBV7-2,ASSLGVGSGNEQF